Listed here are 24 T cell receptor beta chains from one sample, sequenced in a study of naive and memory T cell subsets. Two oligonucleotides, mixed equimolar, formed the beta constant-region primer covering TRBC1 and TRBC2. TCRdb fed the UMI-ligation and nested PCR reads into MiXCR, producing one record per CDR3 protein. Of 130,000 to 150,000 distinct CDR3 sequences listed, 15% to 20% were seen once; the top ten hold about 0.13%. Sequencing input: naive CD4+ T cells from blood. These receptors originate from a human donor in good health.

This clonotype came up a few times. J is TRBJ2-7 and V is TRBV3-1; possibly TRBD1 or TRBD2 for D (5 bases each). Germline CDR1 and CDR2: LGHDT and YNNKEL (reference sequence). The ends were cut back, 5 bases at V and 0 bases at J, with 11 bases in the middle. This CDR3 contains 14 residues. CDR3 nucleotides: TGTGCCAGCAGCGGGACCCCCCGCTCCTACGAGCAGTACTTC. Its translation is CASSGTPRSYEQYF.

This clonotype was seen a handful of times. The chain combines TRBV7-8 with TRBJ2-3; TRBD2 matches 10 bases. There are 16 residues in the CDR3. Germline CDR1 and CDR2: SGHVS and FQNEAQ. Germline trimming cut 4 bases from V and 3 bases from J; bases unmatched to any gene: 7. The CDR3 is CASSWRPAGGTDTQYF. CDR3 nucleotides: TGTGCCAGCAGCTGGAGACCAGCGGGGGGGACAGATACGCAGTATTTT.

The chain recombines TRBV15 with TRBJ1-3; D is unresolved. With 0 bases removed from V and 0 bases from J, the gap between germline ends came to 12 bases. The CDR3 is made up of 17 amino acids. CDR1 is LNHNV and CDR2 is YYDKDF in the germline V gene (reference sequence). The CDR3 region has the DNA TGTGCCACCAGCAGAGAGCGCCGAACCAGCTCTGGAAACACCATATATTTT. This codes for CATSRERRTSSGNTIYF.

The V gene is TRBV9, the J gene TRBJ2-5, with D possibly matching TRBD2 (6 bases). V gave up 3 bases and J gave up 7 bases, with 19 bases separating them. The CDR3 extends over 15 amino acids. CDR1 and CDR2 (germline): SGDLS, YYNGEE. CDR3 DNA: TGTGCCAGCAGCGCGGGACTGACTGAAACGGGGACCCAGTACTTC. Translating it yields CASSAGLTETGTQYF.

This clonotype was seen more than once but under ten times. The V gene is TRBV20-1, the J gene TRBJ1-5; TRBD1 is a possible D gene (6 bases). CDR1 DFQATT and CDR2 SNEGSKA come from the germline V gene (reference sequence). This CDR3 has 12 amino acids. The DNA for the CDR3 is TGCAGCGCTGGAGGGGGGAATCAGCCCCAGCATTTT. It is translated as CSAGGGNQPQHF.

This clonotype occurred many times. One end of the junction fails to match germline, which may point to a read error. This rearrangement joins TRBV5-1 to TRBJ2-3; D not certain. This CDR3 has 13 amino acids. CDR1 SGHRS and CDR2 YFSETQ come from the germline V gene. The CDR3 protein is CASSLVGTDTQYF. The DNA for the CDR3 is TGTGCCAGCAGCTTAGTGGGCACAGATACGCAGTATTTT.

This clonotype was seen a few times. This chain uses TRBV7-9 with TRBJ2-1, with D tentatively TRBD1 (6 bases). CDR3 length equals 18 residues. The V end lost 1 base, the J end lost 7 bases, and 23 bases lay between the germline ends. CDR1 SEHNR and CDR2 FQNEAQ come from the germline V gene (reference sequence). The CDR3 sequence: CASSLGPQATGYYNEQFF. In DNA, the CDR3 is TGTGCCAGCAGCTTAGGCCCTCAAGCGACAGGTTATTATAATGAGCAGTTCTTC. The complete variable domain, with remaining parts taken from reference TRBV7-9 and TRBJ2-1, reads DTGVSQNPRHKITKRGQNVTFRCDPISEHNRLYWYRQTLGQGPEFLTYFQNEAQLEKSRLLSDRFSAERPKGSFSTLEIQRTEQGDSAMYLCASSLGPQATGYYNEQFFGPGTRLTVL.

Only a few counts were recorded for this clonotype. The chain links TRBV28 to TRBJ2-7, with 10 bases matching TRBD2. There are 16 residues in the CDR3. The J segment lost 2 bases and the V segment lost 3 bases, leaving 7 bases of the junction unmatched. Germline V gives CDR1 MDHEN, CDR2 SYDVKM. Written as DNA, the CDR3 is TGTGCCAGCAGTTTTTCAACTAGCGGGACCCCCTACGAGCAGTACTTC. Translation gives CASSFSTSGTPYEQYF.

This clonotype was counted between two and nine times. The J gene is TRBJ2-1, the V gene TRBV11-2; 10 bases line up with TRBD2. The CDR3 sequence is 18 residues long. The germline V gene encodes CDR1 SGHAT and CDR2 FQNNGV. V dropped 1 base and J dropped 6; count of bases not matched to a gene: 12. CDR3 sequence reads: CASSLGPQSGRARNEQFF. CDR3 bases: TGTGCCAGCAGCTTAGGGCCCCAAAGCGGGAGGGCCCGCAATGAGCAGTTCTTC.

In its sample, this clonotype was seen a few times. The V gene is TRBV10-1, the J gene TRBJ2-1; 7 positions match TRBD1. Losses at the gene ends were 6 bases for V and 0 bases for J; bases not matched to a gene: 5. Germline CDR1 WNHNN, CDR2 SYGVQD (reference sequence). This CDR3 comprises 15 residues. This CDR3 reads CASRRDRRSYNEQFF. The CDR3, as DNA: TGCGCCAGCAGGAGGGACAGACGCTCCTACAATGAGCAGTTCTTC.

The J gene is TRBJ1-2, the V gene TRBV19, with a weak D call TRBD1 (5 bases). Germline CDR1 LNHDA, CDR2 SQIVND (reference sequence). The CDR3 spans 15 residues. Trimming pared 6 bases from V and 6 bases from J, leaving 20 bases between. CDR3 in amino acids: CASSHRTAGDNGYTF. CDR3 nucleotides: TGTGCCAGTAGCCACCGAACGGCGGGGGATAATGGCTACACCTTC. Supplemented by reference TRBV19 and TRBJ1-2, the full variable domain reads DGGITQSPKYLFRKEGQNVTLSCEQNLNHDAMYWYRQDPGQGLRLIYYSQIVNDFQKGDIAEGYSVSREKKESFPLTVTSAQKNPTAFYLCASSHRTAGDNGYTFGSGTRLTVV.

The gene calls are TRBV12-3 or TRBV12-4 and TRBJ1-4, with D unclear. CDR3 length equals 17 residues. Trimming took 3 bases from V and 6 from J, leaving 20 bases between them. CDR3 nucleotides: TGTGCCAGCAGTTTTTCCCCCCCCGGGTCGGGGTATGAAAAACTGTTTTTT. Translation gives CASSFSPPGSGYEKLFF.

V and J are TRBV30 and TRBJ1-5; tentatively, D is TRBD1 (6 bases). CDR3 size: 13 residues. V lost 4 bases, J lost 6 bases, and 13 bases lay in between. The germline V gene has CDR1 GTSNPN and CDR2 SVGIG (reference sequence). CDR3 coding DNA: TGTGCCTGGAATCAGGGGATGGCTCAGCCCCAGCATTTT. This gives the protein CAWNQGMAQPQHF.

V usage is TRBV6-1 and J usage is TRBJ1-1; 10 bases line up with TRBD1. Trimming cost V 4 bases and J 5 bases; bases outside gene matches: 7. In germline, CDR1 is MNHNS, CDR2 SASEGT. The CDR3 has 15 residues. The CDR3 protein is CASSGGDRGGTEAFF. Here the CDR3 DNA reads TGTGCCAGCAGTGGAGGGGACAGGGGAGGAACTGAAGCTTTCTTT.

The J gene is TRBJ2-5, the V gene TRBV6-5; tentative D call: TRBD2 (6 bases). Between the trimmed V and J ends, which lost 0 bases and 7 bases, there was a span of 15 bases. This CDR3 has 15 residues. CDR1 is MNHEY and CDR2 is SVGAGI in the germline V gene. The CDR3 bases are TGTGCCAGCAGTTACTCAGAGGACCTGGGGGGGACCCAGTACTTC. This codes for CASSYSEDLGGTQYF.

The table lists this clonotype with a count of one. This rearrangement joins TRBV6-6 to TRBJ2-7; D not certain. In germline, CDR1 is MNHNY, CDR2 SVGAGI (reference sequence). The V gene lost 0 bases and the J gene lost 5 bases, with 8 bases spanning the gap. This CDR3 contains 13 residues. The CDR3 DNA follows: TGTGCCAGCAGTTACTCGATAACAGACGAGCAGTACTTC. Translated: CASSYSITDEQYF.

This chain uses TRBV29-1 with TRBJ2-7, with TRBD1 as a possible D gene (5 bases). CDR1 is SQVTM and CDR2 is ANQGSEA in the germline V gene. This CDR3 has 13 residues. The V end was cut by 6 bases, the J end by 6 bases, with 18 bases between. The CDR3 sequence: CSVALAYTGEQYF. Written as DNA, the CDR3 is TGCAGCGTCGCATTAGCCTACACAGGCGAGCAGTACTTC.

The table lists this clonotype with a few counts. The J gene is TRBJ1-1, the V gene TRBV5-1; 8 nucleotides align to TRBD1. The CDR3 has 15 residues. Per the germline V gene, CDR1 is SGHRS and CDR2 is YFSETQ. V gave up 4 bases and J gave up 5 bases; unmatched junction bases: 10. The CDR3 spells CASSGRTGLGTEAFF. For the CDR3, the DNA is TGCGCCAGCAGCGGGCGGACAGGGTTGGGGACTGAAGCTTTCTTT.

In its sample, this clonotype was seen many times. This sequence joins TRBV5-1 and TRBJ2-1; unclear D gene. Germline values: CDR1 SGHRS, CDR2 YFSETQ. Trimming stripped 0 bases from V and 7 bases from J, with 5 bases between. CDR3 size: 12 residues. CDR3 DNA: TGCGCCAGCAGCTTGGCCGGGAATGAGCAGTTCTTC. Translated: CASSLAGNEQFF.

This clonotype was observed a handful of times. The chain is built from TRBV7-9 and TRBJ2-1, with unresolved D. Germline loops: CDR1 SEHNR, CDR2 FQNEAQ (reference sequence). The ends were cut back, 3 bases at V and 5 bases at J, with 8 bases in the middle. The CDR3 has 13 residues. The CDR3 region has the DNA TGTGCCAGCAGCTTTCTTGGGAACAATGAGCAGTTCTTC. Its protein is CASSFLGNNEQFF.

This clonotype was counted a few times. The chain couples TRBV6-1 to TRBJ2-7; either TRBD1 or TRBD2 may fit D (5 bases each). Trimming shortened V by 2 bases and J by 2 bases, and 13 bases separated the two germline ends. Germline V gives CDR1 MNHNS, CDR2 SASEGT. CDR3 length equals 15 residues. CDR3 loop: CASSEWLRETYEQYF. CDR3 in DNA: TGTGCCAGCAGTGAATGGCTCAGGGAGACCTACGAGCAGTACTTC.

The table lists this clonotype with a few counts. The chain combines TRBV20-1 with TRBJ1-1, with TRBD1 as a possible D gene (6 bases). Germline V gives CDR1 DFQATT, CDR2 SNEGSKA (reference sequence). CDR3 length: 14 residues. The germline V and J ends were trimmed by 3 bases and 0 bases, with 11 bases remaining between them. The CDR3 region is CSAREGDLNTEAFF. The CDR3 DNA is TGCAGTGCTAGGGAGGGGGATTTGAACACTGAAGCTTTCTTT.

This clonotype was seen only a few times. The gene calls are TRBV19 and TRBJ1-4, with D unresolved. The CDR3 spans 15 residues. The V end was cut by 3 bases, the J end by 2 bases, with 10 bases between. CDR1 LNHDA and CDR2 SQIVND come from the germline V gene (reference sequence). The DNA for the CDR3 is TGTGCCAGTAGTATTGCGGGAGAGACTAATGAAAAACTGTTTTTT. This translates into CASSIAGETNEKLFF.

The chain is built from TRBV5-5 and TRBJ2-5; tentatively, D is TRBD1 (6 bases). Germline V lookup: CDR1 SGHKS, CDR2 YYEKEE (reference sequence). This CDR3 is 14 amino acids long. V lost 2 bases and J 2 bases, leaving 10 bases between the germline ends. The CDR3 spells CASSFGQQQETQYF. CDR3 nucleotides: TGTGCCAGCAGCTTCGGACAGCAACAAGAGACCCAGTACTTC.